The T cell receptor beta chain described here comes from a study of blood T cells in healthy people across ages. Overall study findings and caveats: There were more naive CD4+ cells and higher diversity in long-lived donors than in aged donors.

The ends were cut back, 7 bases at V and 8 bases at J, with 12 bases in the middle. Germline V gene lookup returns CDR1 SNHLY and CDR2 FYNNEI. The length of the CDR3 is 12 residues. This clonotype turned up a few times. Its target is unknown. A second about 7 to 11 cycle PCR used barcoded and J-beta primers. Individual samples furnished no less than 2.5 million CDR3-containing paired-end reads apiece. Each CDR3 protein gets one entry after TCRdb re-called the 5' RACE reads with MiXCR. This sample carries fewer than 2,000,000 distinct CDR3 sequences, roughly 32% of them seen once, and the ten largest clones take over 9%. Every donor contributed about 10 milliliters of peripheral blood by blood draw.

The chain carries TRBV2 and TRBJ2-1; D could derive from TRBD1 or TRBD2 (6 bases each). The sequence was collected from a woman younger than 45 in good health. The sequenced sample was blood. CDR3 DNA sequence: TGTGCCAGCACTACAGGGAGGTATGAGCAGTTCTTC. Translating it yields CASTTGRYEQFF.